These T cell receptor beta chains were read from a single sample in a study of blood T cell repertoires in COVID-19. Profiling relied on immunoSEQ multiplex PCR, and the TCRdb table lists in-frame clones only, not all of them. This table holds 150,000 to 200,000 clones, 90% found once. The sequenced sample was peripheral blood. The receptors here all came from a man aged 55-75 years with active or convalescent COVID-19. The CDR3 runs from the conserved cysteine through the conserved F or W. D genes are given only for firm matches.

TRBV11-2	TRBJ2-1	.	TGTGCCAGCAGCTTCGAGGGCTCTACCGACTCCTACAATGAGCAGTTCTTC	CASSFEGSTDSYNEQFF
TRBV6-5	TRBJ2-7	.	TGTGCCAGCAGTTACTCCCACAGGTACGAGCAGTACTTC	CASSYSHRYEQYF
TRBV18	TRBJ2-5	TRBD2	TGTGCCAGCTCACCATCGGGGGGGACCCAAGAGACCCAGTACTTC	CASSPSGGTQETQYF
TRBV5-1	TRBJ1-3	.	TGCGCCAGCAGCGCCCGGGACTCCCCCTCTGGAAACACCATATATTTT	CASSARDSPSGNTIYF
TRBV6-6	TRBJ1-2	TRBD1	TGTGCCAGCAGTTACCGACAGGGCATGTCGAACTATGGCTACACCTTC	CASSYRQGMSNYGYTF
TRBV19	TRBJ2-2	TRBD2	TGTGCCAGTAGCAAGACTAGCGGGGGCACCGGGGAGCTGTTTTTT	CASSKTSGGTGELFF
TRBV19	TRBJ2-3	TRBD2	TGTGCCAGTAGTATAGGTGGTAGCGGGGGGACAGATACGCAGTATTTT	CASSIGGSGGTDTQYF
TRBV4-2	TRBJ1-6	TRBD1	TGTGCCAGCAGCCGGGACAGGGTTAATTCACCCCTCCACTTT	CASSRDRVNSPLHF
TRBV4-1	TRBJ1-2	TRBD1	TGCGCCAGCAGCCAAACAGGGGGGAGATTTGGCTACACCTTC	CASSQTGGRFGYTF
TRBV29-1	TRBJ1-1	.	TGCAGCGTTGAACTGGGCGGGCTCCGAGCTTTCTTT	CSVELGGLRAFF